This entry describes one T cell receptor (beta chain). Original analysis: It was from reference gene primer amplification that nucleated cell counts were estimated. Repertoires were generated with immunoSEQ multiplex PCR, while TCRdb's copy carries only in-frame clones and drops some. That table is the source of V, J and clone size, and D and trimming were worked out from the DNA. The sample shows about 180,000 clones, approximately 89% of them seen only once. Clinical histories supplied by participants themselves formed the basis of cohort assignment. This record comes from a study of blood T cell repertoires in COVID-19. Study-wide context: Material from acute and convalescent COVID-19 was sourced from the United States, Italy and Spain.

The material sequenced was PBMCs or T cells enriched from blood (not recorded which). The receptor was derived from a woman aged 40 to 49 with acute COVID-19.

The CDR3 loop is CASSIGRWSGASYNQPQHF. The CDR3 DNA follows: TGTGCCAGTAGTATAGGGCGATGGTCAGGGGCAAGTTATAATCAGCCCCAGCATTTT. This chain uses TRBV19 with TRBJ1-5; weak D call: TRBD1 (6 bases). Looked up from germline, CDR1 is LNHDA and CDR2 is SQIVND (reference sequence). The CDR3 length is 19 residues. Trimming stripped 1 base from V and 4 bases from J, with 23 bases between. Supplemented by reference TRBV19 and TRBJ1-5, the full variable domain reads DGGITQSPKYLFRKEGQNVTLSCEQNLNHDAMYWYRQDPGQGLRLIYYSQIVNDFQKGDIAEGYSVSREKKESFPLTVTSAQKNPTAFYLCASSIGRWSGASYNQPQHFGDGTRLSIL.